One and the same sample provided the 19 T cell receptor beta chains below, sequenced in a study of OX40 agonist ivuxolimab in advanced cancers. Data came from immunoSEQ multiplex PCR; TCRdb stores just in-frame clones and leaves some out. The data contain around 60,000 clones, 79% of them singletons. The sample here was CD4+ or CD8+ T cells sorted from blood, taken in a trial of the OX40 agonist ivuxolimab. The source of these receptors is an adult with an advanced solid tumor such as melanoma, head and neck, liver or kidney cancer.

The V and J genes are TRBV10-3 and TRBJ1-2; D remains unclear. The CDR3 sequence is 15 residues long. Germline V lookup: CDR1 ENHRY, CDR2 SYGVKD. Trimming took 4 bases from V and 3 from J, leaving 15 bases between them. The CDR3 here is CAISATVAGDYGYTF. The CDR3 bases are TGTGCCATCAGTGCTACGGTGGCCGGGGACTATGGCTACACCTTC.

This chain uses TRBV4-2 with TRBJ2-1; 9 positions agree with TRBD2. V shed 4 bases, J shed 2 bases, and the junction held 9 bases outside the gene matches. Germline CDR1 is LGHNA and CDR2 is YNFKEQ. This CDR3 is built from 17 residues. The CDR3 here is CASSLTGTSNAYNEQFF. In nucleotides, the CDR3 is TGTGCCAGCAGCCTTACCGGGACTAGCAACGCCTACAATGAGCAGTTCTTC.

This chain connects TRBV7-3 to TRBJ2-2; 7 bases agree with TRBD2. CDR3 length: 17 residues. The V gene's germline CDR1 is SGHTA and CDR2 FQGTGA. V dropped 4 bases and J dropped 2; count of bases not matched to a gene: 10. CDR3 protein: CASSSTAAGTNTGELFF. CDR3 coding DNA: TGTGCCAGCAGCTCAACGGCAGCGGGAACCAACACCGGGGAGCTGTTTTTT.

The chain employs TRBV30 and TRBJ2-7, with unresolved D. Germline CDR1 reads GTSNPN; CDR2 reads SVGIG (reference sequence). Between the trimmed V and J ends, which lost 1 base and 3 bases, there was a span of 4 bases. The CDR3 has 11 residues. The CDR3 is CAWSGRYEQYF. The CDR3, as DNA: TGTGCCTGGAGTGGACGCTACGAGCAGTACTTC.

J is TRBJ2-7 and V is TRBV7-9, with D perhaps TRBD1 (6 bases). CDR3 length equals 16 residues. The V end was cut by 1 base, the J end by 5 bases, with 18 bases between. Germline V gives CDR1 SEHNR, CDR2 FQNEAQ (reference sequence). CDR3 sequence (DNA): TGTGCCAGCAGCTTAGTTGTGGGGGCGGTTCTCCACGAGCAGTACTTC. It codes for CASSLVVGAVLHEQYF.

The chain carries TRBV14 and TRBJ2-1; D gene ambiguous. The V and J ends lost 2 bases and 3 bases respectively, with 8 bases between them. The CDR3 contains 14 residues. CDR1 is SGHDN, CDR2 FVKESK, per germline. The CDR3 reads CASSQPTLYNEQFF. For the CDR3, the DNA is TGTGCCAGCAGCCAACCGACCCTCTACAATGAGCAGTTCTTC.

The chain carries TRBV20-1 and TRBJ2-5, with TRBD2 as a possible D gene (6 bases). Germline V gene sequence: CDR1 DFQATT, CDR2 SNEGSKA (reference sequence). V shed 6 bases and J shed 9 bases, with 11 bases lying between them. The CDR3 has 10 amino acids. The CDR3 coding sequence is TGCAGTGCACTAGGGGAGGCCCAGTACTTC. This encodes CSALGEAQYF.

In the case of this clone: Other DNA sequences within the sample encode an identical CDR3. The CDR3 spells CASSISGYEQYF. The CDR3 DNA is TGTGCCAGTAGTATTTCGGGCTACGAGCAGTACTTC. The chain has TRBV19 and TRBJ2-7, with D unclear. With 3 bases removed from V and 3 bases from J, the gap between germline ends came to 6 bases. Germline V gene sequence: CDR1 LNHDA, CDR2 SQIVND (reference sequence). The CDR3 contains 12 residues.

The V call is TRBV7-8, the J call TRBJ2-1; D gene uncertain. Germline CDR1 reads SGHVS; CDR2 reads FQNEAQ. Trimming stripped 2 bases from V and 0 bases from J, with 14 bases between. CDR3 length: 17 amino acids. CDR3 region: CASSLLSYVGSYNEQFF. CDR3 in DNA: TGTGCCAGCAGCTTACTGAGCTACGTCGGCTCCTACAATGAGCAGTTCTTC.

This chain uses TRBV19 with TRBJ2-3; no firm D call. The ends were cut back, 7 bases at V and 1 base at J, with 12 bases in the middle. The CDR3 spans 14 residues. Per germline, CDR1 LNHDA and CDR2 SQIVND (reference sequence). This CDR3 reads CASNLNGGTDTQYF. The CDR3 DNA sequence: TGTGCCAGTAACCTAAATGGGGGCACAGATACGCAGTATTTT.

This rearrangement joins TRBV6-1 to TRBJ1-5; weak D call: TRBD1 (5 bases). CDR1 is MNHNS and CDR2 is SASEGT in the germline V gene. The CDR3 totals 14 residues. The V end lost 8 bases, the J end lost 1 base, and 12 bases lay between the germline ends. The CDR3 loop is CASAQVGSNQPQHF. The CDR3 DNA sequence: TGTGCCAGCGCACAGGTCGGGAGCAATCAGCCCCAGCATTTT.

In nucleotides, the CDR3 is TGTGCCAGTAATACGGAAGGTTCCAATGAGCAGTTCTTC. This gives the protein CASNTEGSNEQFF. The chain recombines TRBV19 with TRBJ2-1, with no clear D. Germline V gene data show CDR1 as LNHDA and CDR2 as SQIVND (reference sequence). Trimming stripped 7 bases from V and 6 bases from J, with 13 bases between. This CDR3 has 13 amino acids.

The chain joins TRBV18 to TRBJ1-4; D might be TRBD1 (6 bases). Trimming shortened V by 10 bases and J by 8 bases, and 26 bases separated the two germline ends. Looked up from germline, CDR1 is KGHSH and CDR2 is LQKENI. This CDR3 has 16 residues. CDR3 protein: CANDRIGGIAREKLFF. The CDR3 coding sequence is TGTGCCAACGATAGGATAGGGGGTATCGCGCGCGAAAAACTGTTTTTT.

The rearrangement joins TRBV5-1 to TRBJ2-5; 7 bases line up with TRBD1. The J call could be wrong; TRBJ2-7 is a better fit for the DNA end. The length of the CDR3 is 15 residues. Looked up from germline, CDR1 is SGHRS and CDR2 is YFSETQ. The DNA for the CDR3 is TGCGCCAGCAGCCCGGGACAGATGATATCCTACGAGCAGTACTTC. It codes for CASSPGQMISYEQYF.

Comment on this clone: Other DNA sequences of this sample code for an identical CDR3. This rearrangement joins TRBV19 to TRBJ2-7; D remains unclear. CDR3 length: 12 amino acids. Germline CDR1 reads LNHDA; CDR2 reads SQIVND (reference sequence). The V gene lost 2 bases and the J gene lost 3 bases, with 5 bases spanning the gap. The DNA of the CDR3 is TGTGCCAGTAGTATATCCGGCTACGAGCAGTACTTC. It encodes CASSISGYEQYF.

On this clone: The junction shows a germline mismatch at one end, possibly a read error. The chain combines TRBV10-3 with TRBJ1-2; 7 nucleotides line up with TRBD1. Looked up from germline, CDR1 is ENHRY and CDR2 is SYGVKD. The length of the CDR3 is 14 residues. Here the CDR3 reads CASSETQGSGGYTF. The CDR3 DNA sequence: TGTGCCAGCAGTGAAACACAGGGGAGTGGAGGCTACACCTTC.

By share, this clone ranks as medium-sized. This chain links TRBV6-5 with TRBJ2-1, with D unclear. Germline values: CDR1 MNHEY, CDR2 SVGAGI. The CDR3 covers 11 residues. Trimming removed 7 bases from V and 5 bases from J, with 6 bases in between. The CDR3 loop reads CASTRHNEQFF. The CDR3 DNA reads TGTGCCAGCACCCGTCACAATGAGCAGTTCTTC.

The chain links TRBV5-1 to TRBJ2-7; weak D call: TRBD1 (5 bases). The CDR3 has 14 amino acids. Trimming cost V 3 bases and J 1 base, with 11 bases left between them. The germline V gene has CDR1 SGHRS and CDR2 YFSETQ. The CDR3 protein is CASSSTVGSYEQYF. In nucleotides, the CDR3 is TGCGCCAGCAGCTCGACAGTTGGATCCTACGAGCAGTACTTC.

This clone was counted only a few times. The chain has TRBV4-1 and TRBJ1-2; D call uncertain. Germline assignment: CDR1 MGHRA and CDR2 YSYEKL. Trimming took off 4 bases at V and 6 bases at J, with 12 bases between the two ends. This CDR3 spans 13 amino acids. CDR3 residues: CASSLYLGDGYTF. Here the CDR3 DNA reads TGCGCCAGCAGCCTTTACCTTGGGGATGGCTACACCTTC.